The 20 T cell receptor beta chains presented below share a single source sample, sequenced in a study of neurological immune-mediated disorders. TCRdb re-called the 5' RACE reads through MiXCR, storing one row per CDR3 protein. This table holds approximately 86,000 distinct CDR3 sequences, just over 2.5% found once. Sequencing was done on a sample of PBMCs. The receptors originated from a woman in her twenties or thirties with multiple sclerosis.

Ten or more counts support this clonotype. V gene TRBV7-9 combines with J gene TRBJ2-7, with unresolved D. Germline CDR1 is SEHNR and CDR2 is FQNEAQ (reference sequence). V dropped 1 base and J dropped 2 bases, with 9 bases sitting between them. The CDR3 sequence is 14 residues long. CDR3 loop: CASSLGLTAYEQYF. CDR3 bases: TGTGCCAGCAGCTTAGGTCTGACTGCCTACGAGCAGTACTTC. Based on the CDR3 plus reference TRBV7-9 and TRBJ2-7, the full variable domain is DTGVSQNPRHKITKRGQNVTFRCDPISEHNRLYWYRQTLGQGPEFLTYFQNEAQLEKSRLLSDRFSAERPKGSFSTLEIQRTEQGDSAMYLCASSLGLTAYEQYFGPGTRLTVT.

The table lists this clonotype with many counts. This chain joins TRBV6-2 or TRBV6-3 and TRBJ1-5; D gene ambiguous. The CDR3 contains 14 residues. CDR1 and CDR2 (germline): MNHEY, SVGEGT. Trimming pared 4 bases from V and 4 bases from J, leaving 11 bases between. The CDR3 spells CASSSIAANQPQHF. DNA of the CDR3: TGTGCCAGCAGTTCGATCGCAGCTAATCAGCCCCAGCATTTT.

Many counts were recorded for this clonotype. Germline is not matched at one junction end, which may reflect a read error. The chain links TRBV5-1 to TRBJ2-1; D gene uncertain. Germline V CDR1 and CDR2: SGHRS, YFSETQ. The CDR3 spans 15 residues. The CDR3 sequence is CASSLVRSAYDEQFF. The CDR3 DNA follows: TGCGCCAGCAGCTTGGTCCGATCAGCCTACGATGAGCAGTTCTTC. The variable domain in full, with the rest retrieved from reference TRBV5-1 and TRBJ2-1, is KAGVTQTPRYLIKTRGQQVTLSCSPISGHRSVSWYQQTPGQGLQFLFEYFSETQRNKGNFPGRFSGRQFSNSRSEMNVSTLELGDSALYLCASSLVRSAYDEQFFGPGTRLTVL.

This clonotype was detected ten times or more. The chain has TRBV5-1 and TRBJ1-2; perhaps TRBD1 as D (6 bases). The CDR3 spans 14 residues. The germline CDR1 and CDR2 sequences are SGHRS and YFSETQ. Trimming pared 1 base from V and 6 bases from J, leaving 13 bases between. CDR3 nucleotides: TGCGCCAGCAGCTTGACAGGGCTGGAGAATGGCTACACCTTC. Its protein is CASSLTGLENGYTF.

This clonotype was observed at least ten times. The V gene is TRBV20-1, the J gene TRBJ2-3; 7 bases align to TRBD2. V dropped 3 bases and J dropped 3; count of bases not matched to a gene: 15. This CDR3 region has 17 residues. Germline V gene sequence: CDR1 DFQATT, CDR2 SNEGSKA (reference sequence). CDR3 sequence (DNA): TGCAGTGCTAGGGATCAGGCGGGAGTGTATATAACAGATACGCAGTATTTT. It specifies CSARDQAGVYITDTQYF.

This clonotype came up many times. This sequence joins TRBV3-1 and TRBJ2-7, with TRBD1 identical over 10 bases. The V gene's germline CDR1 is LGHDT and CDR2 YNNKEL (reference sequence). The CDR3 covers 15 residues. V was clipped by 3 bases and J by 5 bases; unmatched bases: 7. The CDR3 loop reads CASSQTGGGIHEQYF. CDR3 coding DNA: TGTGCCAGCAGCCAGACAGGGGGCGGAATACACGAGCAGTACTTC.

This clonotype occurred many times. The V gene is TRBV5-1, the J gene TRBJ2-2; 10 bases agree with TRBD2. V dropped 4 bases and J dropped 3; count of bases not matched to a gene: 15. Looked up from germline, CDR1 is SGHRS and CDR2 is YFSETQ. This CDR3 spans 19 amino acids. The chain's CDR3 is CASSLADPSGSSDTGELFF. Here the CDR3 DNA reads TGCGCCAGCAGCCTGGCCGACCCTAGCGGGAGTTCGGACACCGGGGAGCTGTTTTTT.

This clonotype was detected ten times or more. The V and J genes are TRBV21-1 and TRBJ2-7; the table assigns TRBD2, which was not confirmed against the DNA. TRBV21-1 is reported as a pseudogene. The CDR3 covers 15 residues. This chain's CDR3 is CASSESPGRTYEQYF. CDR3 sequence (DNA): TGTGCCAGCAGCGAGAGTCCGGGACGGACCTACGAGCAGTACTTC.

This clonotype turned up a few times. The chain combines TRBV2 with TRBJ2-1; D ambiguous. Germline V gene lookup returns CDR1 SNHLY and CDR2 FYNNEI. Trimming removed 7 bases at V and 5 bases at J, with 12 bases between. The CDR3 is 13 amino acids. The CDR3 bases are TGTGCCAGCAAAAACGCGTCCCACAATGAGCAGTTCTTC. It yields the protein CASKNASHNEQFF.

This clonotype was counted ten times or more. The rearrangement uses TRBV20-1 and TRBJ1-6; the match to TRBD1 covers 9 bases. The germline V gene encodes CDR1 DFQATT and CDR2 SNEGSKA (reference sequence). The CDR3 is 14 residues long. V lost 5 bases and J lost 7; bases outside the gene matches: 6. CDR3 amino acids: CSAGPTGGNSPLHF. As DNA, the CDR3 is TGCAGTGCTGGCCCGACAGGGGGAAATTCACCCCTCCACTTT.

This clonotype has a handful of counts. The chain couples TRBV10-2 to TRBJ2-5; the D gene is possibly TRBD1 (5 bases). The V gene's germline CDR1 is WSHSY and CDR2 SAAADI. The CDR3 runs 14 residues. Trimming cost V 6 bases and J 5 bases, with 16 bases left between them. CDR3 residues: CASRSYPGYETQYF. The DNA of the CDR3 is TGCGCCAGCAGGTCCTACCCAGGGTACGAGACCCAGTACTTC.

This clonotype was seen ten or more times. V usage is TRBV29-1 and J usage is TRBJ2-1, with 15 positions matching TRBD2. V lost 6 bases, J lost 7 bases, and 7 bases stayed unmatched. Germline values: CDR1 SQVTM, CDR2 ANQGSEA. The CDR3 is 15 amino acids. The CDR3 bases are TGCAGCGTCGGGACTAGCGGGAGGAGCGGAAATGAGCAGTTCTTC. This codes for CSVGTSGRSGNEQFF.

Ten or more counts support this clonotype. The V gene is TRBV12-3 or TRBV12-4, the J gene TRBJ2-4; tentative D call: TRBD1 (6 bases). V shed 6 bases and J shed 9 bases, with 18 bases lying between them. The CDR3 is 14 amino acids. The CDR3 sequence: CASSTGTPRGIQYF. The CDR3 region has the DNA TGTGCCAGCAGCACCGGGACACCCCGAGGCATTCAGTACTTC.

This clonotype was observed at least ten times. This chain links TRBV7-2 with TRBJ2-1; weak D call: TRBD2 (5 bases). The ends were cut back, 6 bases at V and 4 bases at J, with 10 bases in the middle. The CDR3 sequence is 13 residues long. The germline V gene encodes CDR1 SGHTA and CDR2 FQGNSA. The CDR3 DNA is TGTGCCAGCAGTTCCCAGCGGTACAATGAGCAGTTCTTC. This translates into CASSSQRYNEQFF. The full variable domain, completed using reference TRBV7-2 and TRBJ2-1, is GAGVSQSPSNKVTEKGKDVELRCDPISGHTALYWYRQSLGQGLEFLIYFQGNSAPDKSGLPSDRFSAERTGGSVSTLTIQRTQQEDSAVYLCASSSQRYNEQFFGPGTRLTVL.

This clonotype has at least ten counts. The chain uses TRBV7-2 and TRBJ2-7, with D perhaps TRBD2 (5 bases). The CDR3 loop spans 16 amino acids. V lost 1 base, J lost 0 bases, and 13 bases lay in between. CDR1 is SGHTA, CDR2 FQGNSA, per germline. The CDR3 loop is CASSLGVGVSSYEQYF. The CDR3 bases are TGTGCCAGCAGCTTAGGGGTGGGAGTGAGCTCCTACGAGCAGTACTTC.

This clonotype was seen at least ten times. This CDR3 reads CASSLEERSPLHF. In nucleotides, the CDR3 is TGTGCCAGCAGCTTAGAAGAGCGTTCACCCCTCCACTTT. The chain joins TRBV7-2 to TRBJ1-6, with unresolved D. Trimming left V 1 base short and J 9 bases short, with 7 bases between. The CDR3 has 13 residues. Germline CDR1 SGHTA, CDR2 FQGNSA.

This clonotype was picked up many times. This chain joins TRBV5-1 and TRBJ2-7; weak D call: TRBD1 (5 bases). Germline CDR1 and CDR2: SGHRS and YFSETQ. Trimming left V 0 bases short and J 1 base short, with 8 bases between. The CDR3 covers 14 residues. The CDR3 protein is CASSLATDSYEQYF. DNA of the CDR3: TGCGCCAGCAGCTTGGCGACAGATTCCTACGAGCAGTACTTC. Complete variable domain (other parts from reference TRBV5-1 and TRBJ2-7): KAGVTQTPRYLIKTRGQQVTLSCSPISGHRSVSWYQQTPGQGLQFLFEYFSETQRNKGNFPGRFSGRQFSNSRSEMNVSTLELGDSALYLCASSLATDSYEQYFGPGTRLTVT.

This clonotype was recorded at least ten times. The chain combines TRBV2 with TRBJ2-7; no clear D gene. Germline V lookup: CDR1 SNHLY, CDR2 FYNNEI. With 8 bases removed from V and 1 base from J, the gap between germline ends came to 12 bases. The length of the CDR3 is 13 residues. CDR3 residues: CASSRRPSYEQYF. The CDR3 DNA reads TGTGCCAGCTCGAGGCGGCCATCCTACGAGCAGTACTTC.

This clonotype has at least ten counts. The chain links TRBV14 to TRBJ1-1, with D maybe TRBD1 (5 bases). With 4 bases removed from V and 0 bases from J, the gap between germline ends came to 12 bases. The CDR3 consists of 15 residues. The germline V gene encodes CDR1 SGHDN and CDR2 FVKESK. CDR3 region: CASSRSGLMNTEAFF. In nucleotides, the CDR3 is TGTGCCAGCAGCCGCTCGGGGCTCATGAACACTGAAGCTTTCTTT.

By proportion, this clonotype is medium-sized. The rearrangement links TRBV7-2 to TRBJ2-2; D uncertain. Trimming left V 0 bases short and J 4 bases short, with 0 bases between. The germline gives CDR1 SGHTA, CDR2 FQGNSA. The CDR3 spans 12 residues. Here the CDR3 reads CASSLATGELFF. The DNA of the CDR3 is TGTGCCAGCAGCTTAGCCACCGGGGAGCTGTTTTTT.